The clone carrying this TCR beta chain was counted at least ten times. The length of the CDR3 is 19 residues. The V segment lost 1 base and the J segment 3 bases; nucleotides outside the gene matches: 12. Germline CDR1 SGHTA, CDR2 FQGNSA. It was RNA transcripts that yielded the amplified TCR beta CDR3 regions. The HTBI primer set served for first-round RT-PCR of the TCR CDR3. A single record per CDR3 protein comes from TCRdb applying MiXCR to the multiplex PCR reads. Among over 500,000 distinct CDR3 sequences listed, approximately 17% were seen once. The data were taken from a study of T cells in Graves' hyperthyroidism and ophthalmopathy.

The sequenced sample consisted of blood. V gene TRBV7-2 combines with J gene TRBJ2-5; 12 bases fit TRBD2. The TCR was taken from a woman in her late teens or twenties with Graves' ophthalmopathy. CDR3 residues: CASSLEYRLAGGRKETQYF. CDR3 nucleotides: TGTGCCAGCAGCTTAGAATATCGGCTAGCGGGAGGGCGAAAAGAGACCCAGTACTTC.